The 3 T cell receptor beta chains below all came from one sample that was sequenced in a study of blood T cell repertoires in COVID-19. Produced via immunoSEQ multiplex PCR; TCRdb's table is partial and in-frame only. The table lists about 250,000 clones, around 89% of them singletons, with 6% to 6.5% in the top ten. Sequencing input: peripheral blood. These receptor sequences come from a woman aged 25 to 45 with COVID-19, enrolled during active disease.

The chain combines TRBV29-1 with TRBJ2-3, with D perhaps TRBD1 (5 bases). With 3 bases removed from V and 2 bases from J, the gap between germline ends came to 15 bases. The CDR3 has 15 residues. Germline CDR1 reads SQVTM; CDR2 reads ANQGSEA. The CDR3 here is CSVELQETFTDTQYF. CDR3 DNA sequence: TGCAGCGTTGAGCTACAGGAAACTTTCACAGATACGCAGTATTTT.

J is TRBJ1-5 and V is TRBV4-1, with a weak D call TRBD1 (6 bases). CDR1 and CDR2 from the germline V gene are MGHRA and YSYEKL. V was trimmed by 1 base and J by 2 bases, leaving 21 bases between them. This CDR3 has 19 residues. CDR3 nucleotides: TGCGCCAGCAGCCAAGTTCCCCCCGGGGAGGGGGGTGGCAATCAGCCCCAGCATTTT. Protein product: CASSQVPPGEGGGNQPQHF.

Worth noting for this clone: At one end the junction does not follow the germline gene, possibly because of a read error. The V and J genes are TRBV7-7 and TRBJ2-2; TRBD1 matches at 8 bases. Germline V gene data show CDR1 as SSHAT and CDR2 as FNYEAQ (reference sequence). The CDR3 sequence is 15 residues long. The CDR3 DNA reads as TGTGCTAGCAGCGATGGACAGGGTTACACCGGGGAGCTGTTTTTT. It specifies CASSDGQGYTGELFF. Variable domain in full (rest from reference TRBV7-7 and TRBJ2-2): GAGVSQSPRYKVTKRGQDVTLRCDPISSHATLYWYQQALGQGPEFLTYFNYEAQPDKSGLPSDRFSAERPEGSISTLTIQRTEQRDSAMYRCASSDGQGYTGELFFGEGSRLTVL.